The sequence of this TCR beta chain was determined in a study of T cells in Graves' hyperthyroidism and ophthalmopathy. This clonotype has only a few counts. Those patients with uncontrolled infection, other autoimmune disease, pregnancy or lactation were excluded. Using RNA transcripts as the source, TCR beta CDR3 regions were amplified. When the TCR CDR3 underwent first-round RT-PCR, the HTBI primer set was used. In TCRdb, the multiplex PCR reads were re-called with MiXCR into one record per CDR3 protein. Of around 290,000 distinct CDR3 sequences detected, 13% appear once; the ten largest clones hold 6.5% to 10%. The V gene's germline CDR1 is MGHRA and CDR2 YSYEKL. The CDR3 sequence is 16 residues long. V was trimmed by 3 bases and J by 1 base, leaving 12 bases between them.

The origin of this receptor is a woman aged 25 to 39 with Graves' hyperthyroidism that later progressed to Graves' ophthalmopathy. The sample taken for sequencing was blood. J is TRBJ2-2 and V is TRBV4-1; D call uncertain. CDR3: CASSHHEDENTGELFF. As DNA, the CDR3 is TGCGCCAGCAGCCACCACGAAGACGAGAACACCGGGGAGCTGTTTTTT.